The next 29 T cell receptor beta chains were all read from a single sample in a study of blood T cell repertoires in COVID-19. Assay: immunoSEQ multiplex PCR; the TCRdb copy retains only in-frame clones and omits some. The data show about 130,000 clones, with 70% to 80% seen just once and about 5% held by the top ten. Input material: peripheral blood. These receptors originate from a woman aged 70 to 79 with COVID-19, enrolled during active disease.

V usage is TRBV18 and J usage is TRBJ1-5; TRBD1 aligns across 7 bases. The CDR3 contains 16 residues. V was pared by 3 bases and J by 9 bases, with 14 bases of the junction left unmatched. Germline CDR1 KGHSH, CDR2 LQKENI. This chain's CDR3 is CASSPSGQAAMRPQHF. The CDR3 DNA follows: TGTGCCAGCTCACCGAGCGGACAGGCCGCGATGAGGCCCCAGCATTTT.

The genes are TRBV6-4 and TRBJ2-2; TRBD1 agrees at 8 bases. The junction had 7 bases not matched to a gene; V was cut back by 4 bases and J by 6 bases. This CDR3 comprises 15 residues. The germline V gene encodes CDR1 MRHNA and CDR2 SNTAGT. CDR3 amino acids: CASSGSTGAAGELFF. CDR3 bases: TGTGCCAGCAGTGGCTCGACAGGGGCGGCCGGGGAGCTGTTTTTT.

J is TRBJ1-5 and V is TRBV3-1 (or the pseudogene TRBV3-2); D is ambiguous. The CDR3 length is 15 residues. Germline values: CDR1 LGHDT, CDR2 YNNKEL (reference sequence). Trimming stripped 2 bases from V and 7 bases from J, with 15 bases between. The CDR3 here is CASSQTPAVTQPQHF. CDR3 nucleotides: TGTGCCAGCAGCCAAACTCCGGCGGTCACCCAGCCCCAGCATTTT.

The genes are TRBV21-1 and TRBJ2-3; TRBD2 is taken as the D call from the table, unchecked against the DNA. TRBV21-1 is a recognized pseudogene. The CDR3 has 19 residues. As DNA, the CDR3 is TGTGCCAGCAGCAAAGGTCGGAACGGCGGGGAAGAGGGGACAGATACGCAGTATTTT. Translation: CASSKGRNGGEEGTDTQYF.

CDR3 nucleotide sequence: TGCGCCAGCAGCCAAGATCGGGGGTCCCCAGAGGGCACAGATACGCAGTATTTT. Its translation is CASSQDRGSPEGTDTQYF. V usage is TRBV4-1 and J usage is TRBJ2-3; weak D call: TRBD2 (6 bases). Germline V CDR1 and CDR2: MGHRA, YSYEKL. The CDR3 has 18 amino acids. V was pared by 0 bases and J by 1 base, with 17 bases between.

The chain joins TRBV2 to TRBJ1-5; D is unresolved. Germline V gives CDR1 SNHLY, CDR2 FYNNEI. V lost 6 bases and J lost 4, with 10 bases in between. The CDR3 is 13 amino acids. The CDR3 region has the DNA TGTGCCAGCAGGGTTAACACGAATCAGCCCCAGCATTTT. It specifies CASRVNTNQPQHF. Drawing the rest from reference TRBV2 and TRBJ1-5, the complete variable domain is EPEVTQTPSHQVTQMGQEVILRCVPISNHLYFYWYRQILGQKVEFLVSFYNNEISEKSEIFDDQFSVERPDGSNFTLKIRSTKLEDSAMYFCASRVNTNQPQHFGDGTRLSIL.

V gene TRBV11-2 combines with J gene TRBJ1-2; D may be TRBD1 (5 bases). The germline CDR1 and CDR2 sequences are SGHAT and FQNNGV. V shed 5 bases and J shed 1 base, with 20 bases lying between them. CDR3 length: 17 residues. Written as DNA, the CDR3 is TGTGCCAGCAGCCACTGGCCGGGGGGGGGAGGTAACTATGGCTACACCTTC. Protein product: CASSHWPGGGGNYGYTF.

The chain recombines TRBV11-2 with TRBJ2-1; no clear D gene. This CDR3 has 14 amino acids. V was shortened by 4 bases and J by 8 bases, with 15 bases between the two germline ends. Germline CDR1 and CDR2: SGHAT and FQNNGV. CDR3 DNA: TGTGCCAGCAGCTCGCAGGCTCTTACGTATGAGCAGTTCTTC. The encoded protein is CASSSQALTYEQFF.

The chain combines TRBV5-5 with TRBJ1-2, with D maybe TRBD1 (6 bases). Germline CDR1 and CDR2: SGHKS and YYEKEE (reference sequence). The CDR3 is 16 amino acids. Trimming took 2 bases from V and 4 from J, leaving 18 bases between them. The CDR3 sequence is CASSFSPDRIFYGYTF. The CDR3 DNA follows: TGTGCCAGCAGCTTCTCCCCCGACAGGATCTTCTATGGCTACACCTTC.

The chain combines TRBV18 with TRBJ2-5; D gene uncertain. V was shortened by 3 bases and J by 2 bases, with 13 bases between the two germline ends. CDR3 size: 15 residues. The germline gives CDR1 KGHSH, CDR2 LQKENI. CDR3 in amino acids: CASSPNTLPQETQYF. The CDR3 DNA follows: TGTGCCAGCTCACCCAACACCTTGCCACAAGAGACCCAGTACTTC. The variable domain in full, completed from reference TRBV18 and TRBJ2-5, reads NAGVMQNPRHLVRRRGQEARLRCSPMKGHSHVYWYRQLPEEGLKFMVYLQKENIIDESGMPKERFSAEFPKEGPSILRIQQVVRGDSAAYFCASSPNTLPQETQYFGPGTRLLVL.

The J gene is TRBJ1-5, the V gene TRBV19; 8 bases align to TRBD1. J gave up 0 bases and V 3 bases, and 22 bases lay outside the gene matches. CDR1 is LNHDA and CDR2 is SQIVND in the germline V gene (reference sequence). The CDR3 is 22 residues long. In nucleotides, the CDR3 is TGTGCCAGTAGTATCCTTTTCACCCCCCGGGGACAGGTCTCCAATAGCAATCAGCCCCAGCATTTT. Encoded protein: CASSILFTPRGQVSNSNQPQHF. Full variable domain (rest looked up from reference TRBV19 and TRBJ1-5): DGGITQSPKYLFRKEGQNVTLSCEQNLNHDAMYWYRQDPGQGLRLIYYSQIVNDFQKGDIAEGYSVSREKKESFPLTVTSAQKNPTAFYLCASSILFTPRGQVSNSNQPQHFGDGTRLSIL.

This clone has a single count. The chain recombines TRBV7-2 with TRBJ2-6; D gene unclear. The V gene's germline CDR1 is SGHTA and CDR2 FQGNSA. The CDR3 sequence is 15 residues long. V was trimmed by 5 bases and J by 4 bases, leaving 12 bases between them. For the CDR3, the DNA is TGTGCCAGCAGCGGTGTCACAATGGGGGCCAACGTCCTGACTTTC. This codes for CASSGVTMGANVLTF.

This chain connects TRBV28 to TRBJ1-2; unclear D gene. This CDR3 is built from 13 residues. Germline V gene lookup returns CDR1 MDHEN and CDR2 SYDVKM. The V gene lost 7 bases and the J gene lost 8 bases, with 17 bases spanning the gap. CDR3 in DNA: TGTGCCAGCACTACGACCGCGAGGTACGGCTACACCTTC. Amino acids: CASTTTARYGYTF.

This clone was detected many times. The J gene is TRBJ1-2, the V gene TRBV5-6, with TRBD1 matching over 7 bases. Germline assignment: CDR1 SGHDT and CDR2 YYEEEE. The CDR3 loop spans 14 amino acids. The V and J ends lost 4 bases and 7 bases, in that order; junction bases with no gene match: 10. In nucleotides, the CDR3 is TGTGCCAGCAGCCAGCCGGGACAGCCCCTTGGCTACACCTTC. This gives the protein CASSQPGQPLGYTF.

V is TRBV10-3 and J is TRBJ1-1, with 8 bases aligning to TRBD1. The CDR3 extends over 13 amino acids. V gave up 7 bases and J gave up 4 bases; unmatched junction bases: 5. Germline assignment: CDR1 ENHRY and CDR2 SYGVKD. The CDR3 DNA sequence: TGTGCCATCACTTCCACAGGGGGCACTGAAGCTTTCTTT. Residues: CAITSTGGTEAFF.

The rearrangement links TRBV27 to TRBJ1-2, with 11 bases aligning to TRBD1. Germline V gene sequence: CDR1 MNHEY, CDR2 SMNVEV (reference sequence). The CDR3 totals 19 residues. Trimming cost V 1 base and J 0 bases; bases outside gene matches: 10. The CDR3 nucleotides read TGTGCCAGCAGTTTATTTTCTGGGGACAGGGGGAGAGCTAACTATGGCTACACCTTC. It encodes CASSLFSGDRGRANYGYTF.

The chain couples TRBV7-2 to TRBJ2-3, with 13 bases lining up with TRBD2. Germline V gene sequence: CDR1 SGHTA, CDR2 FQGNSA. The CDR3 consists of 15 residues. Here the CDR3 reads CAGGGLAGVTDTQYF. In nucleotides, the CDR3 is TGTGCGGGGGGCGGACTAGCGGGGGTGACAGATACGCAGTATTTT.

The chain joins TRBV7-2 to TRBJ1-2; D not resolved. Trimming took off 7 bases at V and 4 bases at J, with 10 bases between the two ends. The CDR3 sequence is 12 residues long. Germline loops: CDR1 SGHTA, CDR2 FQGNSA. The chain's CDR3 is CASTFVSYGYTF. CDR3 DNA sequence: TGTGCCAGCACCTTCGTTAGCTATGGCTACACCTTC.

The chain recombines TRBV4-3 with TRBJ1-2; perhaps TRBD1 as D (5 bases). Trimming took off 1 base at V and 4 bases at J, with 16 bases between the two ends. CDR1 and CDR2 (germline): LGHNA, YSLEER. This CDR3 comprises 16 residues. CDR3 coding DNA: TGCGCCAGCAGCCAAGTCGCGCGGGGGACGAGCTATGGCTACACCTTC. Residues: CASSQVARGTSYGYTF.

This sequence joins TRBV6-6 and TRBJ1-5; unclear D gene. The V and J ends lost 6 bases and 0 bases respectively, with 9 bases between them. Germline V gene sequence: CDR1 MNHNY, CDR2 SVGAGI (reference sequence). This CDR3 region has 14 residues. CDR3 nucleotides: TGTGCCAGCAGAGACGGGTATAGCAATCAGCCCCAGCATTTT. Protein: CASRDGYSNQPQHF.

This rearrangement joins TRBV10-3 to TRBJ1-6; TRBD1 is a possible D gene (5 bases). CDR1 ENHRY and CDR2 SYGVKD come from the germline V gene. The CDR3 is 13 residues long. Between the trimmed V and J ends, which lost 10 bases and 8 bases, there was a span of 15 bases. CDR3 nucleotide sequence: TGTGCCACGGGGACGGGGGGGGATTCACCCCTCCACTTT. It specifies CATGTGGDSPLHF.

The chain carries TRBV11-2 and TRBJ2-2; TRBD2 is a possible D gene (6 bases). Trimming cost V 1 base and J 3 bases, with 12 bases left between them. The V gene's germline CDR1 is SGHAT and CDR2 FQNNGV. This CDR3 has 16 amino acids. The CDR3 reads CASSLASWGDTGELFF. CDR3 in DNA: TGTGCCAGCAGCTTAGCTTCGTGGGGGGACACCGGGGAGCTGTTTTTT.

V usage is TRBV19 and J usage is TRBJ1-5; no firm D call. Looked up from germline, CDR1 is LNHDA and CDR2 is SQIVND (reference sequence). The CDR3 length is 14 residues. V was trimmed by 7 bases and J by 6 bases, leaving 16 bases between them. This CDR3 reads CASTRAPGGQPQHF. Here the CDR3 DNA reads TGTGCCAGTACCCGGGCCCCGGGAGGTCAGCCCCAGCATTTT. Based on the CDR3 plus reference TRBV19 and TRBJ1-5, the full variable domain is DGGITQSPKYLFRKEGQNVTLSCEQNLNHDAMYWYRQDPGQGLRLIYYSQIVNDFQKGDIAEGYSVSREKKESFPLTVTSAQKNPTAFYLCASTRAPGGQPQHFGDGTRLSIL.

This chain joins TRBV20-1 and TRBJ2-5, with unresolved D. CDR1 is DFQATT, CDR2 SNEGSKA, per germline (reference sequence). The CDR3 loop spans 11 amino acids. V gave up 0 bases and J gave up 5 bases, with 4 bases separating them. The DNA of the CDR3 is TGCAGTGCTAGAGATGAGGAGACCCAGTACTTC. Protein sequence: CSARDEETQYF.

The CDR3 loop reads CASSFPGQGVAYGYTF. The DNA for the CDR3 is TGTGCCAGCAGCTTTCCGGGACAGGGTGTGGCTTACGGCTACACCTTC. The V and J genes are TRBV5-4 and TRBJ1-2; 9 bases line up with TRBD1. Germline-derived CDR1 and CDR2 are SGHNT and YYREEE (reference sequence). With V trimmed by 2 bases and J by 8 bases, 13 bases remained unmatched. This CDR3 is 16 amino acids long.

The chain links TRBV2 to TRBJ2-7; 9 bases are shared with TRBD2. Looked up from germline, CDR1 is SNHLY and CDR2 is FYNNEI. Trimming cost V 8 bases and J 2 bases; bases outside gene matches: 7. The CDR3 contains 14 residues. Here the CDR3 reads CASSGASGAYEQYF. The CDR3, as DNA: TGTGCCAGCTCTGGGGCTAGCGGGGCCTACGAGCAGTACTTC.

The rearrangement uses TRBV6-2 or TRBV6-3 and TRBJ1-3; no clear D gene. Germline V gives CDR1 MNHEY, CDR2 SVGEGT. The germline V and J ends were trimmed by 0 bases and 4 bases, with 10 bases remaining between them. CDR3 length equals 15 residues. Here the CDR3 reads CASSYSGVAGNTIYF. The CDR3 region has the DNA TGTGCCAGCAGTTACTCGGGCGTCGCGGGAAACACCATATATTTT.

The V call is TRBV2, the J call TRBJ2-7, with 7 bases that match TRBD1. The CDR3 extends over 16 amino acids. V lost 1 base and J lost 2; bases outside the gene matches: 8. Germline V gives CDR1 SNHLY, CDR2 FYNNEI. In DNA, the CDR3 is TGTGCCAGCAGTGAAGAGGGGGCCGGGGCTACCTACGAGCAGTACTTC. Protein: CASSEEGAGATYEQYF.

The chain combines TRBV4-1 with TRBJ2-7; D gene unclear. V lost 0 bases, J lost 4 bases, and 16 bases lay in between. Looked up from germline, CDR1 is MGHRA and CDR2 is YSYEKL. The CDR3 spans 16 residues. The CDR3 region is CASSQDALTVTYEQYF. DNA for the CDR3: TGCGCCAGCAGCCAAGATGCCCTCACCGTGACTTACGAGCAGTACTTC.